This T cell receptor beta chain comes out of a study of blood T cell repertoires in COVID-19. Germline assignment: CDR1 SNHLY and CDR2 FYNNEI. The J segment lost 1 base and the V segment lost 4 bases, leaving 0 bases of the junction unmatched. The CDR3 sequence is 15 residues long. The protocol was immunoSEQ multiplex PCR, while the TCRdb copy is restricted to in-frame clones and leaves out a portion. The sample holds roughly 290,000 clones; roughly 80% are singletons and the top ten take 4.1%. The receptor's source is a woman aged 50 to 65 with active or convalescent COVID-19. Sequencing input: peripheral blood. The chain links TRBV2 to TRBJ2-2; the match to TRBD2 covers 10 bases. The CDR3 sequence: CASSGTSGNTGELFF. CDR3 sequence (DNA): TGTGCCAGCAGTGGGACTAGCGGGAACACCGGGGAGCTGTTTTTT. The full variable domain, in which reference TRBV2 and TRBJ2-2 provide the parts outside the CDR3, is EPEVTQTPSHQVTQMGQEVILRCVPISNHLYFYWYRQILGQKVEFLVSFYNNEISEKSEIFDDQFSVERPDGSNFTLKIRSTKLEDSAMYFCASSGTSGNTGELFFGEGSRLTVL.